One TCR beta chain is described in this entry. Its antigen is currently not known. Within one base of it there is no much larger clone, and no base qualities were kept. This sample stems from a study of shared clonotypes between healthy human individuals (dated by TCRdb to between 2020 and 2021). A note on the overall study: The cohort comprised a couple of women and a few men aged 18 to 49 years. To estimate repertoire size and how much clonotypes are shared between individuals, the study performed deep sequencing of blood TCR repertoires from a few healthy adults. For each donor, CD4 naive and CD4 memory were each given three plates, CD8 naive was given two plates, and CD8 memory was given one plate. Libraries were prepared and TCR repertoires were sequenced by different laboratories using diverse techniques, in order to increase sequencing depth and limit assay-specific biases. Per donor, leukapheresis produced somewhere between about 0.85 and 9.5 billion PBMCs. What the research found in general, with its limitations: Because the study included only a small number of donors, the genetic and exposure-history diversity represented was limited. Compared with non-shared clonotypes, clonotypes shared by all four sorted-subset donors had higher generation probabilities. Pairwise subsampling led to the expectation that sequencing depth would affect the degree of clonotype sharing among donors. Sharing across several donors was observed for about 5% of naive CD4, over 3% of naive CD8, about 2.5% of memory CD4, and over 0.3% of memory CD8 clonotypes. Even with the large sequencing depth, rarefaction of the sorted-subset datasets indicated that sequencing was incomplete. Naive subsets generally had larger estimated clonotype richness than memory subsets did. Sampling was limited to blood, and TCR repertoires in tissue likely differ from TCR repertoires in blood.

Using the deep immunoSEQ assay, multiplex PCR amplified TCR CDR3 regions from genomic DNA. Genomic DNA extracted from each cell subset was distributed evenly over all wells of several immunoSEQ 96-well plates, and each plate served as one replicate. For sorted subsets, 150 to 250 ng of genomic DNA, equivalent to some 33,000 T cell genomes, went into each replicate PCR. The purified libraries were quantified using a Qubit 3.0 fluorometer, sized with a Bioanalyzer 2100, and then quantified again using the KAPA Library Quantification kit. Every immunoSEQ 96-well plate was sequenced on a dedicated single-read 150-cycle Illumina NextSeq 550 flow cell. Concerning the study's data processing: Because the immunoSEQ output held only junctional sequences and lacked quality scores, the filtering could not match the filtering applied to full-length reads. Sequences were annotated with PyIR, a Python wrapper for IgBLAST v1.9, using IMGT germline references to assign V/J genes and CDR3. Reads with weak V/J assignments (E-value above 1e-6), missing CDR3, stop codons, out-of-frame junctions, or ambiguous translated residues were removed. V3J clonotypes were defined as sequences sharing an identical inferred V gene, J gene, and CDR3 amino acid sequence. Percentage overlap between repertoires was calculated by dividing the number of shared unique clonotypes by the size of the smaller repertoire. Repertoire richness was assessed with RTK rarefaction, the Chao1 estimator, and Recon v2.1 estimates of unobserved clonotypes. OLGA was used to compute generation probabilities for all TCRbeta clonotypes that the gDNA method yielded from several donors. TCRdb took this table from immuneACCESS and kept in-frame rearrangements with V and J called. Such tables lack part of the clones; where checked against another copy, unresolved V genes explain under half of the gap, and the rest is unexplained. The D gene and trimming were derived from the DNA, and the V and J assignments and clone size from that table. The sample table records about 2 million clones; roughly 94% of these occur just once. The top ten clonotypes cover more than 0.95% of the sample.

CD8 naive samples consisted of CD45RO-negative cells that were positively selected for CCR7, yielding a CD45RA+CCR7+ population without TemRA cells. Donors were healthy HIV-negative adults with no recently reported acute infections or vaccinations. Every donor was a Caucasian adult living in Nashville, Tennessee, USA. After blood collection by leukapheresis, PBMCs were isolated using Ficoll-Histopaque density gradient centrifugation and then cryopreserved in the vapor phase of liquid nitrogen. Analytical flow cytometry was used to check the purity and quantity of each magnetically sorted T cell population. Genomic DNA was isolated from every sorted fraction and measured by UV absorbance on a Nanodrop 2000c. The germline V gene (reference sequence) supplies CDR1 SGHNT and CDR2 YYREEE. Including the terminal cysteine and phenylalanine, the CDR3 comprises 19 residues. Of the read, only the CDR3 DNA is kept; its 57 bases are in frame from base 1. Trimming takes 0 bases from V and 4 bases from J, and the germline ends sit 20 bases apart.

The V gene is TRBV5-4 and the J gene is TRBJ1-6; possibly the D gene is TRBD1, per 6 matching bases. The source of this sequence is a man younger than 30 in good health. The sample consisted of naive CD8+ T cells sorted from blood. Taken with the paper, the label for cell subset or site translates to: CD45RA+CCR7+. CDR3 reads: CASSLAAGDPSVYNSPLHF. At the DNA level, the sequence is TGTGCCAGCAGCTTGGCGGCAGGGGACCCGTCGGTGTATAATTCACCCCTCCACTTT.